This is a list of T cell receptor beta chains from one sample in a study of tumor-infiltrating lymphocytes in primary liver carcinoma. TCRdb passed the multiplex PCR reads through MiXCR, listing each CDR3 protein once. The sample carries about 75,000 distinct CDR3 sequences, 69% recorded once. What was sequenced was tumor-adjacent normal liver tissue. The source is a middle-aged man with primary liver carcinoma and hepatitis B virus infection. Both conserved end residues are part of each CDR3. D genes are given only for firm matches. Not all rows give a size; the values are once, few, many and, for expanded clones, a class.

J: TRBJ1-5
size: few
V: TRBV4-2
D: TRBD1
DNA: TGTGCCAGCAGCACCCGGACAGGAGACCTCAATCGGCCCCAGCATTTT
CDR3: CASSTRTGDLNRPQHF

J: TRBJ2-1
size: -
V: TRBV29-1
D: -
DNA: TGCGGCGTCACCACGCTTCGGTCCTGGTCCCGTCAAGAGCAGTTCTTC
CDR3: CGVTTLRSWSRQEQFF

J: TRBJ2-3
size: -
V: TRBV12-3/TRBV12-4
D: TRBD1
DNA: TGTACCAGCAGTAGGACAGGGAGCAATCAGCCCCAGTATTTT
CDR3: CTSSRTGSNQPQYF

J: TRBJ2-1
size: -
V: TRBV24-1
D: -
DNA: TGTGCCACCACTTGGGTGGGGGAACAGTTCTTC
CDR3: CATTWVGEQFF

J: TRBJ2-5
size: -
V: TRBV28
D: -
DNA: TGTGCCAGCAGTACGTCCCATTTCCCAGAGACCCAGTACTTC
CDR3: CASSTSHFPETQYF

J: TRBJ1-6
size: -
V: TRBV20-1
D: -
DNA: TGCAGTGCTTTCCAGAGACTAATGAATTCACCCCTCCACTTT
CDR3: CSAFQRLMNSPLHF

J: TRBJ1-1
size: -
V: TRBV7-9
D: -
DNA: TGTGCCAGCAGCTCCGGATGGAAGACTGAAGCTTTCTTT
CDR3: CASSSGWKTEAFF

J: TRBJ2-2
size: once
V: TRBV7-8
D: -
DNA: TGTGCTAGCAGCTTACTAGCGAGAGGGGGCGGGGAGCTGTTTTTT
CDR3: CASSLLARGGGELFF

J: TRBJ2-1
size: -
V: TRBV4-1
D: TRBD1
DNA: TGCGCCAGCAGCCCCGGAGAGGGGGCAAAAGGGTGCAATGAGCAGTTCTTC
CDR3: CASSPGEGAKGCNEQFF

J: TRBJ2-1
size: -
V: TRBV6-2/TRBV6-3
D: -
DNA: TGTGCTGGCAGTTATGGGATATGTAATGAGCAATTCTTC
CDR3: CAGSYGICNEQFF

J: TRBJ2-7
size: many
V: TRBV7-8
D: -
DNA: TGTGCCAGCAGCCTTAGCTTCAACGAGCAGTACTTC
CDR3: CASSLSFNEQYF

J: TRBJ2-7
size: -
V: TRBV11-2
D: -
DNA: TGTGCAAGCAGCTCAGAGTCCGGGATCTCTGGCGAACAGTACTTC
CDR3: CASSSESGISGEQYF

J: TRBJ2-7
size: -
V: TRBV6-2/TRBV6-3
D: -
DNA: TGTGCCAGCACTTTCATGCAGTACTACGAGCAATACTTC
CDR3: CASTFMQYYEQYF

J: TRBJ1-2
size: few
V: TRBV7-2
D: TRBD1
DNA: TGTGCCAGCAGGTATACACAGGGGGCATCTGATGGCTACACCTTC
CDR3: CASRYTQGASDGYTF

J: TRBJ2-3
size: -
V: TRBV6-2/TRBV6-3
D: -
DNA: TGTGCCAGGAGATCATATGAGGAAATCGATACACAGTATTTT
CDR3: CARRSYEEIDTQYF

J: TRBJ1-5
size: -
V: TRBV24-1
D: -
DNA: TGTGCCACCTCGTCGGGGCTTAGCAATCAGCCCCAGCATTTT
CDR3: CATSSGLSNQPQHF

J: TRBJ2-1
size: -
V: TRBV24-1
D: -
DNA: TGTGCCACCAGTGATTTCAACAAGCTCGCCAATGAACAGTTCTTC
CDR3: CATSDFNKLANEQFF

J: TRBJ2-7
size: -
V: TRBV11-1
D: -
DNA: TGTGCCAGCAGCCCGCGTCCGGGCTACGAGCAGTACTTC
CDR3: CASSPRPGYEQYF

J: TRBJ2-3
size: few
V: TRBV7-9
D: -
DNA: TGTGCCAGCAGCTTGGTAGTCGGGGGTGCAATGGATACGCAGTATTTT
CDR3: CASSLVVGGAMDTQYF

J: TRBJ2-3
size: few
V: TRBV11-2
D: -
DNA: TGTGTCAGCAGCTTAGATCTGGCTAGCACAGATACGCAGTATTTT
CDR3: CVSSLDLASTDTQYF

J: TRBJ2-2
size: -
V: TRBV11-2
D: -
DNA: TGTACCAGCAGCGTGGTCGGGGCGCTGTTTTTT
CDR3: CTSSVVGALFF

J: TRBJ2-6
size: many
V: TRBV12-3/TRBV12-4
D: -
DNA: TGTGCCAGCACCCTCTCCCGCTCTGGGGCCAACGTCCTGACTTTC
CDR3: CASTLSRSGANVLTF

J: TRBJ2-3
size: few
V: TRBV29-1
D: -
DNA: TGCAGCGTTGCCGGGCCCGCAACGCAGTATTTT
CDR3: CSVAGPATQYF

J: TRBJ2-3
size: -
V: TRBV11-2
D: -
DNA: TGTGTCTGCAGCTTCGGGGAGGCGGATACGCAGTATTTT
CDR3: CVCSFGEADTQYF

J: TRBJ1-6
size: -
V: TRBV28
D: -
DNA: TGTGCCAGCAGGACGGAGGGGCAGACAAATTCACCCCTCCACTTT
CDR3: CASRTEGQTNSPLHF

J: TRBJ1-1
size: many
V: TRBV5-6
D: -
DNA: TGTGCCAGCAGCTTTCACGGATTTAACACTGAAGCTTTCTTT
CDR3: CASSFHGFNTEAFF